A single sample is the source of the 10 T cell receptor beta chains below, sequenced in a study of response to subunit inactivated influenza vaccine. TCRdb reprocessed the RT-PCR reads via MiXCR and lists one record per CDR3 protein. The repertoire holds hundreds of thousands of distinct CDR3 sequences, with around 25% as singletons. The specimen comprised CD4+ T cells sorted from PBMCs, sampled 4 to 6 days after vaccination. These receptors were obtained from a man aged 50-60 years who received an inactivated influenza vaccine.

This clonotype was detected a few times. The chain uses TRBV12-3 or TRBV12-4 and TRBJ2-5; D possibly matches TRBD1 or TRBD2 (5 bases each). Trimming removed 7 bases from V and 5 bases from J, with 14 bases in between. The CDR3 is 13 amino acids. CDR3 sequence reads: CASKLGDGETQYF. The CDR3 DNA is TGTGCCAGCAAATTGGGGGACGGGGAGACCCAGTACTTC.

This clonotype was found many times. The rearrangement links TRBV10-3 to TRBJ1-2; 8 nucleotides match TRBD1. The V gene end was trimmed by 9 bases and the J gene end by 3 bases; junction bases not matched to a gene: 6. The CDR3 is made up of 13 amino acids. The germline V gene encodes CDR1 ENHRY and CDR2 SYGVKD. CDR3 DNA sequence: TGTGCCATAAACTCAGGGGGCGACTATGGCTACACCTTC. This encodes CAINSGGDYGYTF.

This clonotype was seen at least ten times. This chain links TRBV24-1 with TRBJ2-1; D gene uncertain. The CDR3 is 13 amino acids. Trimming took off 6 bases at V and 8 bases at J, with 13 bases between the two ends. CDR1 and CDR2 (germline): KGHDR, SFDVKD. In nucleotides, the CDR3 is TGTGCCACCAGTATAGGGTCCCCCGATGAGCAGTTCTTC. Translation gives CATSIGSPDEQFF.

The rearrangement links TRBV5-1 to TRBJ2-7; D may be TRBD1 (6 bases). This CDR3 has 15 amino acids. V was trimmed by 3 bases and J by 0 bases, leaving 13 bases between them. The germline CDR1 and CDR2 sequences are SGHRS and YFSETQ. The chain's CDR3 is CASSSGTLNSYEQYF. The CDR3 bases are TGCGCCAGCAGCTCCGGGACATTAAACTCCTACGAGCAGTACTTC.

The chain is built from TRBV7-2 and TRBJ2-1; 13 positions agree with TRBD2. The CDR3 has 16 residues. CDR1 is SGHTA, CDR2 FQGNSA, per germline. Trimming at V came to 5 bases and at J to 9 bases, leaving 10 bases not matched to a gene. This chain's CDR3 is CASSHGLAGATGEQFF. The CDR3 DNA sequence: TGTGCCAGCAGCCACGGACTAGCGGGAGCGACCGGTGAGCAGTTCTTC.

There are a few counts of this clonotype. This chain joins TRBV24-1 and TRBJ2-3, with 7 bases fitting TRBD2. The junction had 7 bases not matched to a gene; V was cut back by 2 bases and J by 6 bases. In germline, CDR1 is KGHDR, CDR2 SFDVKD. There are 15 residues in the CDR3. The CDR3 region has the DNA TGTGCCACCAGTGATTGGGGCAGGGAGGGCGATACGCAGTATTTT. Translating gives CATSDWGREGDTQYF.

This clonotype was picked up many times. The V call is TRBV28, the J call TRBJ1-1; D remains ambiguous. V shed 1 base and J shed 6 bases, with 12 bases lying between them. The CDR3 is 14 amino acids. Germline V gene lookup returns CDR1 MDHEN and CDR2 SYDVKM. In nucleotides, the CDR3 is TGTGCCAGCAGTTTATTATTTTTGGGATCTGAAGCTTTCTTT. Its protein product is CASSLLFLGSEAFF. Variable domain in full (rest from reference TRBV28 and TRBJ1-1): DVKVTQSSRYLVKRTGEKVFLECVQDMDHENMFWYRQDPGLGLRLIYFSYDVKMKEKGDIPEGYSVSREKKERFSLILESASTNQTSMYLCASSLLFLGSEAFFGQGTRLTVV.

This clonotype has only a few counts. The V gene is TRBV20-1, the J gene TRBJ2-3; D is perhaps TRBD1 or TRBD2 (5 bases each). CDR1 is DFQATT, CDR2 SNEGSKA, per germline (reference sequence). This CDR3 is built from 13 residues. V lost 3 bases and J lost 4, with 11 bases in between. The CDR3 is CSASGGGPDTQYF. The CDR3 DNA sequence: TGCAGTGCTAGTGGGGGTGGACCAGATACGCAGTATTTT.

This clonotype was seen only a few times. CDR3 sequence: CASSLGIAGGPTYEQYF. The DNA of the CDR3 is TGCGCCAGCAGCTTGGGGATAGCGGGAGGTCCCACCTACGAGCAGTACTTC. The rearrangement joins TRBV5-1 to TRBJ2-7; 10 nucleotides agree with TRBD2. Per the germline V gene, CDR1 is SGHRS and CDR2 is YFSETQ. V gave up 0 bases and J gave up 2 bases; unmatched junction bases: 8. The CDR3 is 17 residues long.

The table lists this clonotype with many counts. The V and J genes are TRBV9 and TRBJ2-3; D ambiguous. Germline CDR1 and CDR2: SGDLS and YYNGEE. This CDR3 is built from 15 residues. Between the trimmed V and J ends, which lost 0 bases and 2 bases, there was a span of 10 bases. The CDR3 spells CASSVGAVSTDTQYF. CDR3 nucleotides: TGTGCCAGCAGCGTAGGTGCAGTTTCCACAGATACGCAGTATTTT.